This T cell receptor (beta chain) was recorded in a study of T-cell memory formation after mild COVID-19. In the study overall: TCR clusters mostly belonged to single donors. The study's findings and limits: Pre-infection memory contained some responding clones, which suggested that cross-reactive memory had joined. Clones that shrank (day 15 to 85) were balanced CD4/CD8, whereas later expanders leaned CD4+.

Worth noting for this clonotype: Its antigen is not identified.

cDNA libraries for TCR alpha and TCR beta, carrying sample barcodes and UMIs, came from 5'RACE with constant-segment primers. TCRdb independently ran MiXCR on the 5' RACE reads; one entry per CDR3 protein. Of 400,000 to 500,000 distinct CDR3 sequences detected, 20% appear once; the ten largest clones hold 8.4%. Germline assignment: CDR1 SQVTM and CDR2 ANQGSEA. The CDR3 extends over 13 amino acids. Trimming removed 6 bases from V and 4 bases from J; junction bases left unmatched: 7. V is TRBV29-1 and J is TRBJ2-5, with 8 bases matching TRBD1. The source material was PBMCs or a T cell subset sorted from them (not recorded which). The origin of this receptor is an adult woman who had mild COVID-19 (a few samples of this study predate the infection). Cell type and time point are not known. The DNA for the CDR3 is TGCAGCGTCGGGGCAGGGGGCGGAGAGACCCAGTACTTC. Its protein product is CSVGAGGGETQYF.